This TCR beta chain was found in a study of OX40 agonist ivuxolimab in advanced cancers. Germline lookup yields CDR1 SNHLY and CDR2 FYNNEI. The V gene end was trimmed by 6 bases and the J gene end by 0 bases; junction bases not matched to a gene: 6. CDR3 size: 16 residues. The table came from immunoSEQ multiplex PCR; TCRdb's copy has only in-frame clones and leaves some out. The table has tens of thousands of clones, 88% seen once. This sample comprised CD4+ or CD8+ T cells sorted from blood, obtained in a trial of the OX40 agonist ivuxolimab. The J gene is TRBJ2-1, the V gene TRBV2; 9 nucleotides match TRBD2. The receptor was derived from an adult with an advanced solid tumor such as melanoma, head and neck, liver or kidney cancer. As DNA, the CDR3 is TGTGCCAGCAGACTAGCGGGCCGGAGCTCCTACAATGAGCAGTTCTTC. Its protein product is CASRLAGRSSYNEQFF.